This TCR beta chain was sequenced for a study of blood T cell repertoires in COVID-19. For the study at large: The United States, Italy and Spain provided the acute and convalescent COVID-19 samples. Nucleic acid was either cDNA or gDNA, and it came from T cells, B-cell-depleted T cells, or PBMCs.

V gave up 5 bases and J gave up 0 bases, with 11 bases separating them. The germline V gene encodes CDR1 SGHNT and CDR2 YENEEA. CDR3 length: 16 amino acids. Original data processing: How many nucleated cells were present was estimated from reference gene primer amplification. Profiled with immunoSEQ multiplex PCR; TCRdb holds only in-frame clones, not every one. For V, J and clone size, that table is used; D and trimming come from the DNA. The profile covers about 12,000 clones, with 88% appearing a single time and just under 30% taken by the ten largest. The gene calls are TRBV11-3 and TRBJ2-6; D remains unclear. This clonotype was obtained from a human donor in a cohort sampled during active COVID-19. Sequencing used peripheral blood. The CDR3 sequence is CASSQRSLSGANVLTF. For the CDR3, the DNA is TGTGCCAGCAGCCAGCGAAGTCTCTCTGGGGCCAACGTCCTGACTTTC.